This T cell receptor beta chain was captured by sequencing in a study of T cell responses to AZD1222 COVID-19 vaccine (dated by TCRdb to about 2021). About the full investigation: AZD1222 recipients given second doses at about 4 weeks or at about 12 weeks were pooled, since spike-specific TCR depth and breadth were not found to differ between the two schedules. TCR sequencing covered roughly 230 trial participants: 200 to 210 given two doses of AZD1222 and 26 given two doses of MenACWY control vaccine. Trial participants were enrolled by age into 18-55, 56-69 and 70-plus year subgroups, with around 150, 28 and 57 TCR-sequenced participants respectively. Overall study outcomes, separate from this receptor: Reportedly, almost half of the unique spike-specific TCRs recognized epitopes lying outside the regions that are mutated in the B.1.351 and B.1.1.7 variants. The 56-69-year group was small, and its depth increase did not reach significance, likely because of low power. Conclusions about previously exposed vaccinees are limited because only six or seven AZD1222 recipients were SARS-CoV-2 seropositive at baseline. Because no day 14 peak-response samples were available, the repertoires could be characterized only after the peak T cell response. Most participants were white British and females outnumbered males, and the authors suggested that clonal diversity may have been underestimated. After two AZD1222 doses, both the breadth and the depth of spike-specific TCRs were significantly higher than at day 0 and than in MenACWY recipients. CD4 TCRs associated with the vaccine covered the entire spike protein, and the dominant responses were in regions 160-218 and 743-854.

Points on this clone: No cognate antigen has been identified for it. Within one base of it there is no much larger clone, and no base qualities were kept.

The sample's time point label is to be understood as: baseline before first vaccination. The vaccinee samples were drawn from two UK trials, COV001 and COV002, one of which was a single-blind randomized controlled phase 2/3 trial testing AZD1222 (ChAdOx1 nCoV-19) in healthy adults. Trial participant PBMC samples were collected at day 0 and day 28 after the second dose for TCRbeta chain sequencing. The CDR3 regions of human TCRbeta chains were analyzed by immunosequencing. The study's own analysis went as follows. TCRs in the repertoires were compared against a reference library of SARS-CoV-2-specific TCRs that had been generated with the MIRA antigen-specificity platform. Breadth was defined as the fraction of unique TCRs that were SARS-CoV-2-associated, and depth was defined as the fraction of total T cells that were SARS-CoV-2-associated. Using the MIRA data, each spike-specific TCR was assigned both to the spike region to which the TCR was reactive and to a CD4 or CD8 class. Log10-transformed breadth and depth values were compared by one-way ANOVA with Sidak's multiple comparisons tests. The table comes from immuneACCESS by way of TCRdb, which keeps in-frame sequences with V and J called. Part of the clones is missing from these tables; in studies checked, under half for an unresolved V gene and the rest for unknown reasons. Clone size and the V and J calls come from that table; the DNA yielded D and trimming. The sample profile shows some 150,000 clones; 85% to 90% of them were found once. The ten largest clones take up 1.6% of the sample.

V gives up 0 bases and J gives up 7 bases, and the segment between their germline ends measures 7 bases. Reading the germline V gene (reference sequence) gives CDR1 LNHNV and CDR2 YYDKDF. Measured from the cysteine to the phenylalanine, the CDR3 is 13 residues long. Only CDR3 DNA is held: 39 bases, read in frame from base 1. This TCR derives from an adult in good health. Sequencing used peripheral blood, obtained on day 0 of AZD1222 vaccination. The V and J genes are TRBV15 and TRBJ1-5; TRBD1 could be the D gene, as 5 bases match. The nucleotides read TGTGCCACCAGCAGAGATCGGGGCCAGCCCCAGCATTTT. The resulting protein is CATSRDRGQPQHF.